The text below deals with one T cell receptor (beta chain). The record originates from a study of OX40 agonist ivuxolimab in advanced cancers. Looking at the study overall: Aged roughly 23 to 80 with a mean of approximately 57 years, they were approximately 80% male. Three partial responders included one hepatocellular carcinoma patient and two cutaneous melanoma patients.

In germline, CDR1 is MDHEN, CDR2 SYDVKM. The V and J ends lost 5 bases and 0 bases respectively, with 17 bases between them. The CDR3 has 17 amino acids. Data came from immunoSEQ multiplex PCR; TCRdb stores just in-frame clones and leaves some out. The sample yields 99,000 or so clones, 85% to 95% seen once. The specimen comprised CD4+ or CD8+ T cells sorted from blood, sampled in a trial of the OX40 agonist ivuxolimab. This TCR was recovered from an adult with an advanced solid tumor such as melanoma, head and neck, liver or kidney cancer. The chain employs TRBV28 and TRBJ1-5; a possible D gene is TRBD1 (6 bases). The DNA for the CDR3 is TGTGCCAGCAGTCCAGGGGTCTCCTCCCTTAGCAATCAGCCCCAGCATTTT. The encoded protein is CASSPGVSSLSNQPQHF.